This TCR beta chain was identified in a study of T cells in Graves' hyperthyroidism and ophthalmopathy. Study results and caveats: Peripheral blood also featured most of the thyroid clonotypes expanded above 0.001.

Of note for this clonotype: Its antigen is as yet unknown.

RNA transcripts provided the source from which TCR beta CDR3 regions were amplified. A set of HTBI primers served as the primers for a first-round RT-PCR of the TCR CDR3. TCRdb fed the multiplex PCR reads into MiXCR, producing one record per CDR3 protein. The top ten hold approximately 7.5% of the sample, which has a few hundred thousand distinct CDR3 sequences, around 42% seen once. Graves' hyperthyroidism was deemed stable given no ophthalmopathy progression within 18 months. Based on clinical symptoms, serum thyroxine and TRAb, thyroid ultrasound and orbital computed tomography, diagnoses were reached. Sequenced input: peripheral blood or thyroid tissue (not recorded which). This receptor was obtained from a woman aged 18-29 years with Graves' hyperthyroidism.

The CDR3 DNA is TGTGCCAGCAGTTCGCTAGACAGGACCCTTAAAAACATTCAGTACTTC. It specifies CASSSLDRTLKNIQYF. The gene calls are TRBV2 and TRBJ2-4; D might be TRBD1 (6 bases). CDR3 length: 16 residues. V lost 5 bases and J lost 4, with 18 bases in between. The germline V gene encodes CDR1 SNHLY and CDR2 FYNNEI.